The 31 T cell receptor beta chains reported below all come from one sample, sequenced in a study of cytomegalovirus exposure and HLA in healthy donors. PCR was performed using 60 Vbeta and 13 Jbeta primers. TCRdb's table, derived via immunoSEQ multiplex PCR, lists solely in-frame clones and lacks some. This sample has some 150,000 clones; more than 75% occur once, and the top ten carry roughly 0.99%. Sequencing was done on a sample of PBMCs. The receptor source for this set is a male donor in good health and CMV-seronegative.

This clone has a single count. This chain links TRBV27 with TRBJ2-1, with TRBD1 matching 8 bases. Germline lookup yields CDR1 MNHEY and CDR2 SMNVEV (reference sequence). The CDR3 length is 17 residues. With 4 bases clipped from V and 9 bases from J, the junction kept 17 bases outside the gene matches. This CDR3 reads CASSSFNPRTGKSEQFF. The CDR3 DNA sequence: TGTGCCAGCAGTTCATTTAATCCGAGGACAGGGAAGAGTGAGCAGTTCTTC.

The rearrangement links TRBV6-1 to TRBJ1-4; 11 bases agree with TRBD1. Germline V lookup: CDR1 MNHNS, CDR2 SASEGT. CDR3 length: 14 residues. Germline trimming cut 7 bases from V and 8 bases from J; bases unmatched to any gene: 6. CDR3: CASTKGQGGEKLFF. The CDR3 DNA is TGTGCCAGCACAAAGGGACAGGGGGGAGAAAAACTGTTTTTT.

This sequence joins TRBV9 and TRBJ2-1; 9 bases match TRBD2. J lost 8 bases, V lost 4 bases, and 4 bases had no gene match. This CDR3 has 13 residues. Germline CDR1 is SGDLS and CDR2 is YYNGEE. For the CDR3, the DNA is TGTGCCAGCAGCCCTAGCGGGGCGGATGAGCAGTTCTTC. It codes for CASSPSGADEQFF.

The rearrangement links TRBV27 to TRBJ1-6; D possibly corresponds to TRBD1 (5 bases). Deletions cut 3 bases from V and 10 bases from J, with 13 bases between. Per germline, CDR1 MNHEY and CDR2 SMNVEV (reference sequence). The CDR3 length is 14 residues. CDR3 sequence: CASSLPGGRSPLHF. The CDR3 region has the DNA TGTGCCAGCAGTTTGCCCGGGGGTAGATCACCCCTCCACTTT.

The V call is TRBV7-3, the J call TRBJ1-6, with 7 bases aligning to TRBD1. CDR1 and CDR2 from the germline V gene are SGHTA and FQGTGA. CDR3 length: 14 residues. V was pared by 3 bases and J by 8 bases, with 4 bases of the junction left unmatched. The chain's CDR3 is CASSLTGSDSPLHF. CDR3 DNA sequence: TGTGCCAGCAGCTTGACAGGGTCGGATTCACCCCTCCACTTT.

The rearrangement joins TRBV10-3 to TRBJ1-1; D possibly corresponds to TRBD1 (6 bases). V dropped 6 bases and J dropped 6 bases, with 17 bases sitting between them. CDR1 ENHRY and CDR2 SYGVKD come from the germline V gene. CDR3 length equals 14 residues. Here the CDR3 DNA reads TGTGCCATCAGCGAAACAGGGAGAGGGGCTGAAGCTTTCTTT. It is translated as CAISETGRGAEAFF.

Written as DNA, the CDR3 is TGCGCCAGCAGCAACGGACAGGGAGATACAGATACGCAGTATTTT. Its translation is CASSNGQGDTDTQYF. The rearrangement links TRBV4-1 to TRBJ2-3; 8 nucleotides align to TRBD1. Germline V gene lookup returns CDR1 MGHRA and CDR2 YSYEKL. J gave up 3 bases and V 5 bases, and 7 bases lay outside the gene matches. The CDR3 covers 15 residues.

This sequence joins TRBV5-6 and TRBJ2-3; a possible D gene is TRBD1 (6 bases). The CDR3 is made up of 12 amino acids. The V end lost 4 bases, the J end lost 5 bases, and 8 bases lay between the germline ends. The V gene's germline CDR1 is SGHDT and CDR2 YYEEEE. The CDR3 region has the DNA TGTGCCAGCAGCGGACAGAGAGATACGCAGTATTTT. Its translation is CASSGQRDTQYF.

This chain joins TRBV29-1 and TRBJ2-2, with 9 bases matching TRBD2. The trim removed 2 bases at V and 2 bases at J, leaving 9 bases unmatched. Germline loops: CDR1 SQVTM, CDR2 ANQGSEA. The CDR3 has 17 amino acids. CDR3 sequence reads: CSVEQAGGTANTGELFF. For the CDR3, the DNA is TGCAGCGTTGAACAAGCGGGGGGAACCGCTAACACCGGGGAGCTGTTTTTT.

This chain links TRBV6-5 with TRBJ1-1, with a possible D match to TRBD1 (6 bases). The CDR3 extends over 15 amino acids. Trimming took 2 bases from V and 6 from J, leaving 16 bases between them. The germline V gene encodes CDR1 MNHEY and CDR2 SVGAGI. The CDR3 DNA reads as TGTGCCAGCAGTTACCAGGCGACAGGTTCAGCTGAAGCTTTCTTT. It is translated as CASSYQATGSAEAFF.

With respect to this clone: An end of the junction does not agree with germline; a read error may underlie this. The chain is built from TRBV7-9 and TRBJ2-1, with D hard to call. CDR1 SEHNR and CDR2 FQNEAQ come from the germline V gene (reference sequence). The CDR3 is made up of 12 amino acids. The CDR3 nucleotides are TGTTCCAGCAGCTTAGGCACGGGTGAGCAGTTCTTC. It encodes CSSSLGTGEQFF. The whole variable domain, filled in from reference TRBV7-9 and TRBJ2-1, reads DTGVSQNPRHKITKRGQNVTFRCDPISEHNRLYWYRQTLGQGPEFLTYFQNEAQLEKSRLLSDRFSAERPKGSFSTLEIQRTEQGDSAMYLCSSSLGTGEQFFGPGTRLTVL.

The CDR3 region is CASSILAGGLNEQFF. CDR3 bases: TGTGCCAGCAGCATCCTAGCGGGGGGGCTGAATGAGCAGTTCTTC. This chain links TRBV5-6 with TRBJ2-1, with 12 bases matching TRBD2. Germline CDR1 reads SGHDT; CDR2 reads YYEEEE. V lost 4 bases and J lost 7; bases outside the gene matches: 6. The CDR3 length is 15 residues.

A single count supports this clone. The genes are TRBV28 and TRBJ2-7; 7 bases match TRBD1. The germline V gene has CDR1 MDHEN and CDR2 SYDVKM. The CDR3 consists of 14 residues. V gave up 2 bases and J gave up 7 bases; unmatched junction bases: 8. This CDR3 reads CASSLRGGQTEQYF. The DNA for the CDR3 is TGTGCCAGCAGTTTAAGAGGGGGCCAAACGGAGCAGTACTTC. The whole variable domain, remainder taken from reference TRBV28 and TRBJ2-7, is DVKVTQSSRYLVKRTGEKVFLECVQDMDHENMFWYRQDPGLGLRLIYFSYDVKMKEKGDIPEGYSVSREKKERFSLILESASTNQTSMYLCASSLRGGQTEQYFGPGTRLTVT.

The genes are TRBV7-9 and TRBJ1-2; possibly TRBD1 for D (5 bases). V dropped 2 bases and J dropped 2 bases, with 6 bases sitting between them. The CDR3 contains 13 residues. Germline CDR1 is SEHNR and CDR2 is FQNEAQ (reference sequence). CDR3 loop: CASSLKGNYGYTF. CDR3 sequence (DNA): TGTGCCAGCAGCTTAAAGGGGAACTATGGCTACACCTTC.

V and J are TRBV2 and TRBJ1-4; 10 nucleotides align to TRBD1. CDR1 is SNHLY and CDR2 is FYNNEI in the germline V gene. The length of the CDR3 is 12 residues. The V gene end was trimmed by 11 bases and the J gene end by 7 bases; junction bases not matched to a gene: 4. The CDR3 nucleotides read TGTGCCGCCCGGGACAGGGGTGAAAAACTGTTTTTT. Encoded protein: CAARDRGEKLFF.

The rearrangement uses TRBV9 and TRBJ1-1; TRBD1 is a possible D gene (6 bases). Per germline, CDR1 SGDLS and CDR2 YYNGEE. The V gene lost 5 bases and the J gene lost 5 bases, with 13 bases spanning the gap. There are 13 residues in the CDR3. In DNA form, the CDR3 reads TGTGCCAGCAGTGAGGGGGGGGGAACTGAAGCTTTCTTT. Its translation is CASSEGGGTEAFF.

As concerns this clone: No conserved phenylalanine or tryptophan is present at the end of the CDR3, so a read error is the likely explanation. Because the CDR3's place on the DNA is in doubt, the DNA is left out and the CDR3 is given as listed by TCRdb. The rearrangement uses TRBV29-1 and TRBJ2-7; TRBD1 is the table's D call and was not checked against the DNA. CDR1 is SQVTM, CDR2 ANQGSEA, per germline. The CDR3 sequence runs 10 residues, both termini included. This chain's CDR3 is CSVVGSGALR.

The V gene is TRBV11-2, the J gene TRBJ1-2; D not resolved. The V end was cut by 1 base, the J end by 4 bases, with 10 bases between. CDR1 and CDR2 (germline): SGHAT, FQNNGV. The CDR3 is 14 residues long. CDR3 region: CASSLAVGPYGYTF. The CDR3, as DNA: TGTGCCAGCAGCTTAGCGGTGGGCCCCTATGGCTACACCTTC.

The chain carries TRBV7-2 and TRBJ2-7, with 12 bases that match TRBD2. The CDR3 is made up of 15 amino acids. The germline V gene has CDR1 SGHTA and CDR2 FQGNSA. Trimming removed 2 bases from V and 2 bases from J; junction bases left unmatched: 1. Here the CDR3 DNA reads TGTGCCAGCAGCTTATGGACTAGCGGGACCTACGAGCAGTACTTC. It specifies CASSLWTSGTYEQYF. The variable domain in full, with the rest retrieved from reference TRBV7-2 and TRBJ2-7, is GAGVSQSPSNKVTEKGKDVELRCDPISGHTALYWYRQSLGQGLEFLIYFQGNSAPDKSGLPSDRFSAERTGGSVSTLTIQRTQQEDSAVYLCASSLWTSGTYEQYFGPGTRLTVT.

This sequence joins TRBV5-4 and TRBJ2-5, with 7 nucleotides matching TRBD2. Germline CDR1 SGHNT, CDR2 YYREEE (reference sequence). V was clipped by 5 bases and J by 1 base; unmatched bases: 5. The CDR3 totals 14 residues. Here the CDR3 DNA reads TGTGCCAGCAGGGGGGGGGTGGGCCAAGAGACCCAGTACTTC. Translating it yields CASRGGVGQETQYF.

This rearrangement joins TRBV7-9 to TRBJ2-7, with D possibly being TRBD2 (5 bases). Germline V gene data show CDR1 as SEHNR and CDR2 as FQNEAQ (reference sequence). The CDR3 sequence is 14 residues long. Deletions cut 4 bases from V and 4 bases from J, with 14 bases between. CDR3 loop: CASSSPGGGYEQYF. The CDR3 DNA sequence: TGTGCCAGCAGCTCCCCCGGTGGCGGGTACGAGCAGTACTTC.

Comment on this clone: In the same sample, other DNA sequences code for this CDR3. The rearrangement links TRBV7-8 to TRBJ2-2; D remains unclear. Germline V lookup: CDR1 SGHVS, CDR2 FQNEAQ. The V and J ends lost 1 base and 1 base respectively, with 7 bases between them. This CDR3 spans 15 amino acids. CDR3 amino acids: CASSLDRGNTGELFF. Written as DNA, the CDR3 is TGTGCCAGCAGCTTAGATCGCGGGAACACCGGGGAGCTGTTTTTT.

The rearrangement uses TRBV21-1 and TRBJ2-5; the table's D call, TRBD1, has no DNA check behind it. TRBV21-1 represents a pseudogene. The CDR3 has 14 residues. The CDR3 region has the DNA TGTGCCAGCAGCGGCCCAGGGGGCCAAGAGACCCAGTACTTC. Its translation: CASSGPGGQETQYF.

V and J are TRBV7-2 and TRBJ2-7; TRBD1 might be the D (6 bases). The CDR3 consists of 13 residues. With 1 base removed from V and 5 bases from J, the gap between germline ends came to 9 bases. CDR1 and CDR2 (germline): SGHTA, FQGNSA. CDR3 region: CASSLDRVNEQYF. The CDR3 DNA sequence: TGTGCCAGCAGCTTAGACAGGGTCAACGAGCAGTACTTC.

Remarks on this clone: One end of the junction fails to match germline, which may point to a read error. The chain recombines TRBV7-9 with TRBJ2-1; D remains ambiguous. CDR1 and CDR2 from the germline V gene are SEHNR and FQNEAQ (reference sequence). The CDR3 has 12 amino acids. CDR3 sequence (DNA): TGTTCCAGCAGCTTACTTCTCAATGAGCAGTTCTTC. The encoded protein is CSSSLLLNEQFF.

This chain joins TRBV7-9 and TRBJ1-4; D remains ambiguous. With 3 bases removed from V and 2 bases from J, the gap between germline ends came to 7 bases. This CDR3 spans 14 amino acids. Germline loops: CDR1 SEHNR, CDR2 FQNEAQ (reference sequence). CDR3 bases: TGTGCCAGCAGCTTCAGCGGCACTAATGAAAAACTGTTTTTT. Residues: CASSFSGTNEKLFF.

V usage is TRBV2 and J usage is TRBJ1-4; 7 nucleotides agree with TRBD1. Germline CDR1 is SNHLY and CDR2 is FYNNEI. V lost 6 bases to trimming and J lost 1 base; unmatched junction nucleotides: 5. The CDR3 contains 15 residues. The CDR3 region has the DNA TGTGCCAGCAGGGGGCCAGGGGGAACTAATGAAAAACTGTTTTTT. Translating gives CASRGPGGTNEKLFF.

The chain employs TRBV18 and TRBJ1-2, with 8 bases lining up with TRBD1. The CDR3 is 16 amino acids. Germline assignment: CDR1 KGHSH and CDR2 LQKENI. V was clipped by 0 bases and J by 3 bases; unmatched bases: 6. The CDR3 coding sequence is TGTGCCAGCTCACCACCGTCCAGGGGGCGAGACTATGGCTACACCTTC. This sequence encodes CASSPPSRGRDYGYTF.

The chain is built from TRBV2 and TRBJ2-5; tentative D call: TRBD1 (5 bases). V lost 4 bases to trimming and J lost 7 bases, with 13 bases between them. The CDR3 covers 13 residues. Germline CDR1 reads SNHLY; CDR2 reads FYNNEI. CDR3 DNA sequence: TGTGCCAGCAGTGCCAGGCCCCAGGGGACCCAGTACTTC. Encoded protein: CASSARPQGTQYF.

V is TRBV6-1 and J is TRBJ1-6; unclear D gene. Germline CDR1 and CDR2: MNHNS and SASEGT. Deletions cut 2 bases from V and 4 bases from J, with 9 bases between. This CDR3 is built from 15 residues. In DNA form, the CDR3 reads TGTGCCAGCAGTGAAAGCGGCAGATATAATTCACCCCTCCACTTT. It codes for CASSESGRYNSPLHF.

V gene TRBV25-1 combines with J gene TRBJ2-5, with TRBD2 matching 7 bases. The DNA end is more similar to TRBJ2-7, so the J call may be wrong. The CDR3 contains 15 residues. From germline, CDR1 is MGHDK and CDR2 SYGVNS. CDR3 protein: CASGWGGTRAAEQYF. DNA of the CDR3: TGTGCCAGCGGTTGGGGGGGGACCCGCGCCGCCGAGCAGTACTTC.